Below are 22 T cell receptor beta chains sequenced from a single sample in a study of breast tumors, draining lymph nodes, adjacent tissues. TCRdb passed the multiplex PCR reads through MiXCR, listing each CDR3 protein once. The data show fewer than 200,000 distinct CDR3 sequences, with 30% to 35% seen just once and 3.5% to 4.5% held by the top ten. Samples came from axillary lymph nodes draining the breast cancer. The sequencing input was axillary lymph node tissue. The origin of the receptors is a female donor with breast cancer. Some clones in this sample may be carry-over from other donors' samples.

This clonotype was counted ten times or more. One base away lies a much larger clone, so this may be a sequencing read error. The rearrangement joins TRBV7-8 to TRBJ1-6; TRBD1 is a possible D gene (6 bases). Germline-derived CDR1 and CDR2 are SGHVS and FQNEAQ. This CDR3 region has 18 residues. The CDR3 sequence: CASSPRGGTSSYNPPLHF. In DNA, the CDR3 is TGTGCCAGCAGTCCACGGGGGGGCACGAGCTCCTATAATCCACCCCTCCACTTT.

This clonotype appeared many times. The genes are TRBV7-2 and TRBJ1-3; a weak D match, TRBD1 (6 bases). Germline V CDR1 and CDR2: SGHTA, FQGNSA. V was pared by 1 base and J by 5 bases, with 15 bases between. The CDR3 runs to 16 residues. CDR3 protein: CASSLVGGAIRNTIYF. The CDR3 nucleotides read TGTGCCAGCAGCTTAGTGGGGGGCGCCATACGAAACACCATATATTTT.

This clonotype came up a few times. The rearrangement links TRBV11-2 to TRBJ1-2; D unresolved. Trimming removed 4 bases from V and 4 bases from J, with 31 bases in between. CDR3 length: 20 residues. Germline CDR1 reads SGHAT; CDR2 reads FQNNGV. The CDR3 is CASSSQVWAPGRSDVYGYTF. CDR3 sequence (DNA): TGTGCCAGCAGCTCCCAGGTATGGGCCCCGGGCCGTTCTGACGTCTATGGCTACACCTTC. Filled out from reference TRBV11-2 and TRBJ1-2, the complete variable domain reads EAGVAQSPRYKIIEKRQSVAFWCNPISGHATLYWYQQILGQGPKLLIQFQNNGVVDDSQLPKDRFSAERLKGVDSTLKIQPAKLEDSAVYLCASSSQVWAPGRSDVYGYTFGSGTRLTVV.

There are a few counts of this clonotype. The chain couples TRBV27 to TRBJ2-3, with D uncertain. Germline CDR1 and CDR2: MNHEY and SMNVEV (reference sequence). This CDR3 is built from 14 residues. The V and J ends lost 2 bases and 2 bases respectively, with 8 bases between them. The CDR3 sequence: CASSLQLFTDTQYF. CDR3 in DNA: TGTGCCAGCAGTTTACAGCTCTTCACAGATACGCAGTATTTT.

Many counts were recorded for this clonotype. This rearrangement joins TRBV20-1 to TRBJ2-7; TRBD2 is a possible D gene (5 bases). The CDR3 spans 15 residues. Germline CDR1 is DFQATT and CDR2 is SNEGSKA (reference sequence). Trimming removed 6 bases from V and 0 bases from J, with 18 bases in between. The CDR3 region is CSASPGLTSSYEQYF. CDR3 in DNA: TGCAGTGCCTCTCCTGGACTGACGAGCTCCTACGAGCAGTACTTC.

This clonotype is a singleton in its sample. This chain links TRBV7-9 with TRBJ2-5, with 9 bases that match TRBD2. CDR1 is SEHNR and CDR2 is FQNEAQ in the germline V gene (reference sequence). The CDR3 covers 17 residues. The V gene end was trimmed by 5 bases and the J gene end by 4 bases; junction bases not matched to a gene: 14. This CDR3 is CASSRTSGSGSLETQYF. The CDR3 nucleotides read TGTGCCAGCAGCCGAACATCTGGTAGCGGGAGTTTAGAGACCCAGTACTTC.

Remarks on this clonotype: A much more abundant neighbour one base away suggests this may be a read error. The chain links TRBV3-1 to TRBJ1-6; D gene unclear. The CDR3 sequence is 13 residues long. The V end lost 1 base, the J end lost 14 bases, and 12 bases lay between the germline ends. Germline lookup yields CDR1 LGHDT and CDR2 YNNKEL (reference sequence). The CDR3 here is CASSQGLNLALHF. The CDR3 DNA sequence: TGTGCCAGCAGCCAAGGTCTTAATCTGGCCCTCCACTTT.

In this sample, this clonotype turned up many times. The CDR3 DNA reads TGTGCCAGCAGCCCGGGTGCGTTTAGCTACACAGATACGCAGTATTTT. It codes for CASSPGAFSYTDTQYF. The V and J genes are TRBV11-3 and TRBJ2-3; D is ambiguous. V was cut by 5 bases and J by 2 bases, with 17 bases left in between. The CDR3 spans 16 residues. The germline CDR1 and CDR2 sequences are SGHNT and YENEEA. The full variable domain, in which reference TRBV11-3 and TRBJ2-3 provide the parts outside the CDR3, is EAGVVQSPRYKIIEKKQPVAFWCNPISGHNTLYWYLQNLGQGPELLIRYENEEAVDDSQLPKDRFSAERLKGVDSTLKIQPAELGDSAVYLCASSPGAFSYTDTQYFGPGTRLTVL.

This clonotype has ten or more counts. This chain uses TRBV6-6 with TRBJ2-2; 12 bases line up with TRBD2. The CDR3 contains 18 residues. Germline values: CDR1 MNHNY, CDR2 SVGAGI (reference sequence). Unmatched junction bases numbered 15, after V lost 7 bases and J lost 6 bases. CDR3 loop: CASKSAPSGGANSGELFF. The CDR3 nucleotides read TGTGCCAGCAAATCAGCCCCTAGCGGGGGGGCAAACTCCGGGGAGCTGTTTTTT.

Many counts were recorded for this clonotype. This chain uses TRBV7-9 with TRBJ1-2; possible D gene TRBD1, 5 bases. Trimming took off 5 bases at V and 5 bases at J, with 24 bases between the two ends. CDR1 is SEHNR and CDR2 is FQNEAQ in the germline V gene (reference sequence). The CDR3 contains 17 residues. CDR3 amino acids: CASSEGPSGLDAYGYTF. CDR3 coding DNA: TGTGCCAGCAGCGAGGGACCGTCCGGGCTTGACGCTTATGGCTACACCTTC.

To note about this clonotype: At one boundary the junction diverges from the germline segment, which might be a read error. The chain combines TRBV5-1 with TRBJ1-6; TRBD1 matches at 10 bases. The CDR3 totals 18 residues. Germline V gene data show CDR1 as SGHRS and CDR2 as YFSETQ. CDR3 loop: CASSLRLGRDRGYSPLHF. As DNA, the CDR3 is TGTGCCAGCAGCCTCCGCTTGGGGCGGGACAGGGGATATTCACCCCTCCACTTT. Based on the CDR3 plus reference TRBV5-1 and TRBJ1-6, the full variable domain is KAGVTQTPRYLIKTRGQQVTLSCSPISGHRSVSWYQQTPGQGLQFLFEYFSETQRNKGNFPGRFSGRQFSNSRSEMNVSTLELGDSALYLCASSLRLGRDRGYSPLHFGNGTRLTVT.

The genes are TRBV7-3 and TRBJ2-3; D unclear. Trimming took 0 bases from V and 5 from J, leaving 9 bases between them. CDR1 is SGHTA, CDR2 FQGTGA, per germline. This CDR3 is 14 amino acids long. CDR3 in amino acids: CASSLTGLGDTQYF. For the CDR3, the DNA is TGTGCCAGCAGCTTAACCGGGCTGGGAGATACGCAGTATTTT.

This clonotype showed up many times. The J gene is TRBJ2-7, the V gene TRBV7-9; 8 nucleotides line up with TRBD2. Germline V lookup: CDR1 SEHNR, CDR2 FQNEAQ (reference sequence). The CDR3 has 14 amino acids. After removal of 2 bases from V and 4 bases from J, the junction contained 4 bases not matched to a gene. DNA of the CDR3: TGTGCCAGCAGCTTAATCGGGGGGGTGTACGAGCAGTACTTC. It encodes CASSLIGGVYEQYF.

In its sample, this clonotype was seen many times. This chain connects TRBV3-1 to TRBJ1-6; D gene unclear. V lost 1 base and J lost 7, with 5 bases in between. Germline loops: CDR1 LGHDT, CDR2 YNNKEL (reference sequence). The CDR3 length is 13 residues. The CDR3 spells CASSQAVNSPLHF. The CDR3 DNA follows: TGTGCCAGCAGCCAAGCGGTAAATTCACCCCTCCACTTT.

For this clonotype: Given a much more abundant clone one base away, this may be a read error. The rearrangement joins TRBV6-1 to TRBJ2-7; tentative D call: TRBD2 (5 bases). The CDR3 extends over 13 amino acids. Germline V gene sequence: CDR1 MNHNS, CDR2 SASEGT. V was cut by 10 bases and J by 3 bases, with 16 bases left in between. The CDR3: CATGRVQHYEQYF. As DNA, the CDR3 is TGTGCCACCGGGCGGGTGCAGCACTACGAGCAGTACTTC.

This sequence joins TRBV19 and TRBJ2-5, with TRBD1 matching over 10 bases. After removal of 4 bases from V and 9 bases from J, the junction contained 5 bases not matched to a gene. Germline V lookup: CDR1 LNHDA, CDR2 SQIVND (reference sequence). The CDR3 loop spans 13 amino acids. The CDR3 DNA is TGTGCCAGTAGTAATACCGGGACAGGGGCCCAGTACTTC. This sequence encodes CASSNTGTGAQYF.

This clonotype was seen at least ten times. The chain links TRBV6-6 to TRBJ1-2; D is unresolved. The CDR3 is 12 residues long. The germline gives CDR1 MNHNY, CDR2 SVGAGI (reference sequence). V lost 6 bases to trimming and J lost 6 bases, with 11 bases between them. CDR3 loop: CASRNSMDGYTF. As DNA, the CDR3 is TGTGCCAGCAGGAACTCCATGGATGGCTACACCTTC.

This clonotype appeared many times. CDR3 sequence (DNA): TGTGCCAGCAGCTTGACCGGGACAGTTTTCCACGAGCAGTACTTC. Encoded protein: CASSLTGTVFHEQYF. The chain combines TRBV7-3 with TRBJ2-7, with TRBD1 identical over 7 bases. V shed 3 bases, J shed 5 bases, and the junction held 10 bases outside the gene matches. This CDR3 has 15 residues. Germline CDR1 is SGHTA and CDR2 is FQGTGA.

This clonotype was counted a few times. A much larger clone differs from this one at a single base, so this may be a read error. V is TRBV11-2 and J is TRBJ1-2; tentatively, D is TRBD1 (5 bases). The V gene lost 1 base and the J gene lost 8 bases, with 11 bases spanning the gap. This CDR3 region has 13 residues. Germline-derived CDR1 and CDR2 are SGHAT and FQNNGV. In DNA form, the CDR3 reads TGTGCCAGCAGCTTAGCGGGGCGGGCGGGCTACACCTTC. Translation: CASSLAGRAGYTF.

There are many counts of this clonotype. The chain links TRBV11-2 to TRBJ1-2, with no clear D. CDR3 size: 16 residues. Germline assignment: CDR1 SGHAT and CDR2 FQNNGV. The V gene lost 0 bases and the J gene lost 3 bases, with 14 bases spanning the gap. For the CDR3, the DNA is TGTGCCAGCAGCTTAGAATTCGCGGGATTAGACTATGGCTACACCTTC. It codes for CASSLEFAGLDYGYTF.

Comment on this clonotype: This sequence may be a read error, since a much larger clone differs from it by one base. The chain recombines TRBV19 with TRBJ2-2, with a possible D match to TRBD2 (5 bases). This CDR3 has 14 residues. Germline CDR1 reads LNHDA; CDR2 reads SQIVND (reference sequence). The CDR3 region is CASIPPGHTGELLF. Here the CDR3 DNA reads TGTGCCAGTATACCCCCCGGTCACACCGGGGAGCTGCTTTTT.

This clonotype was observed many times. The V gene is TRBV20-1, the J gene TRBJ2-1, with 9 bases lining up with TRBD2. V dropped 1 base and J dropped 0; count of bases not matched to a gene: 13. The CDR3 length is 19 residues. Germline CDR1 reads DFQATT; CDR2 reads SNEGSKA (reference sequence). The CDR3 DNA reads TGCAGTGCTAGAGCTGGAGTAGCGGGAGTAGACGGCTCCTACAATGAGCAGTTCTTC. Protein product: CSARAGVAGVDGSYNEQFF.